This TCR beta chain was observed in a study of blood T cell repertoires in COVID-19. Overall study context: PBMCs, B-cell-depleted T cells, or T cells were the source of the cDNA or gDNA that made up the material.

Per the original methods: How many nucleated cells were present was estimated from reference gene primer amplification. Produced via immunoSEQ multiplex PCR; TCRdb's table is partial and in-frame only. The D gene and trimming were derived from the DNA, and the V and J assignments and clone size from that table. The data hold more than 110,000 clones, with 80% to 90% observed a single time. The germline V and J ends were trimmed by 8 bases and 1 base, with 13 bases remaining between them. Germline CDR1 reads MNHEY; CDR2 reads SVGAGI. The CDR3 spans 14 residues. The TCR sequence derives from a man in his sixties with active or convalescent COVID-19. Sequenced input: peripheral blood. This chain joins TRBV6-5 and TRBJ2-3; a weak D match, TRBD2 (6 bases). CDR3 sequence: CASAVSSGTDTQYF. The DNA for the CDR3 is TGTGCCAGCGCCGTTTCTAGCGGCACAGATACGCAGTATTTT.